What follows are 18 T cell receptor beta chains derived from one specimen sequenced in a study of cytomegalovirus exposure and HLA in healthy donors. The PCR had 60 Vbeta and 13 Jbeta primers. Clones were read by immunoSEQ multiplex PCR, and TCRdb kept only the in-frame ones, dropping some. The sample consists of around 90,000 clones, roughly 85% of them appearing once. Material: PBMCs. The receptors were sampled from a man between 35 and 55 years old in good health and CMV-seropositive.

V gene TRBV30 combines with J gene TRBJ1-3, with 7 bases fitting TRBD1. The CDR3 extends over 18 amino acids. CDR1 and CDR2 (germline): GTSNPN, SVGIG (reference sequence). The V segment lost 3 bases and the J segment 0 bases; nucleotides outside the gene matches: 14. CDR3 sequence reads: CAWRRDRTQGPSGNTIYF. In DNA form, the CDR3 reads TGTGCCTGGAGAAGGGACAGAACCCAGGGTCCCTCTGGAAACACCATATATTTT.

A few counts support this clone. The chain recombines TRBV7-9 with TRBJ1-5; no firm D call. The CDR3 is made up of 14 amino acids. Trimming cost V 1 base and J 1 base, with 5 bases left between them. Looked up from germline, CDR1 is SEHNR and CDR2 is FQNEAQ (reference sequence). CDR3 residues: CASSLGLSNQPQHF. The CDR3 DNA reads as TGTGCCAGCAGCTTAGGACTGAGCAATCAGCCCCAGCATTTT. Full variable domain (outside the CDR3, taken from reference TRBV7-9 and TRBJ1-5): DTGVSQNPRHKITKRGQNVTFRCDPISEHNRLYWYRQTLGQGPEFLTYFQNEAQLEKSRLLSDRFSAERPKGSFSTLEIQRTEQGDSAMYLCASSLGLSNQPQHFGDGTRLSIL.

The rearrangement uses TRBV18 and TRBJ2-2, with D possibly matching TRBD1 (5 bases). V was pared by 3 bases and J by 8 bases, with 13 bases between. The germline CDR1 and CDR2 sequences are KGHSH and LQKENI. The CDR3 has 14 amino acids. This chain's CDR3 is CASSPLDIAGELFF. Written as DNA, the CDR3 is TGTGCCAGCTCACCTCTGGACATCGCGGGGGAGCTGTTTTTT.

This sequence joins TRBV27 and TRBJ2-6; the match to TRBD1 covers 7 bases. This CDR3 has 18 amino acids. V gave up 2 bases and J gave up 0 bases; unmatched junction bases: 7. CDR1 is MNHEY and CDR2 is SMNVEV in the germline V gene (reference sequence). The CDR3 region is CASSLRAGGSSGANVLTF. For the CDR3, the DNA is TGTGCCAGCAGTTTAAGGGCAGGGGGTAGCTCTGGGGCCAACGTCCTGACTTTC.

In DNA form, the CDR3 reads TGTGCCAGCAGCTTAGGTTTGGGCGCAGGGCACCTTGCAACTAATGAAAAACTGTTTTTT. Its protein product is CASSLGLGAGHLATNEKLFF. The chain combines TRBV13 with TRBJ1-4, with D possibly TRBD1 on 5 matching bases. The CDR3 length is 20 residues. CDR1 PRHDT and CDR2 FYEKMQ come from the germline V gene (reference sequence). The V gene lost 0 bases and the J gene lost 0 bases, with 20 bases spanning the gap.

The chain uses TRBV5-5 and TRBJ1-4, with D perhaps TRBD1 (6 bases). V was clipped by 0 bases and J by 13 bases, with 22 bases between them. The V gene's germline CDR1 is SGHKS and CDR2 YYEKEE (reference sequence). This CDR3 region has 16 residues. The DNA for the CDR3 is TGTGCCAGCAGCTTGGTGGGACAAGCCGGAATGAAGGGACTGTTTTTT. Protein: CASSLVGQAGMKGLFF.

V and J are TRBV7-6 and TRBJ2-2; 7 bases align to TRBD1. Unmatched junction bases numbered 4, after V lost 1 base and J lost 2 bases. Germline V gene lookup returns CDR1 SGHVS and CDR2 FNYEAQ. This CDR3 has 16 amino acids. The DNA for the CDR3 is TGTGCCAGCAGCTTAGGACAGGGACCAAACACCGGGGAGCTGTTTTTT. It specifies CASSLGQGPNTGELFF.

In this sample, this clone turned up a few times. The chain is built from TRBV7-6 and TRBJ2-7, with D possibly TRBD2 on 5 matching bases. V was pared by 1 base and J by 4 bases, with 11 bases between. This CDR3 comprises 14 residues. The V gene's germline CDR1 is SGHVS and CDR2 FNYEAQ. In DNA, the CDR3 is TGTGCCAGCAGCTTAGGGGGTGGGGAGTACGAGCAGTACTTC. It translates to CASSLGGGEYEQYF.

This chain links TRBV10-1 with TRBJ2-2; no reliable D call. From germline, CDR1 is WNHNN and CDR2 SYGVQD (reference sequence). This CDR3 region has 13 residues. Trimming cost V 2 bases and J 5 bases, with 6 bases left between them. The CDR3 protein is CASSEARTGELFF. The DNA for the CDR3 is TGCGCCAGCAGTGAGGCTAGGACCGGGGAGCTGTTTTTT.

The chain has TRBV5-8 and TRBJ2-5; 10 bases agree with TRBD2. V gave up 4 bases and J gave up 3 bases; unmatched junction bases: 3. Looked up from germline, CDR1 is SGHTS and CDR2 is YDEGEE. There are 14 residues in the CDR3. CDR3 in DNA: TGTGCCAGCAGCATGGGACTAGCGAAAGAGACCCAGTACTTC. It encodes CASSMGLAKETQYF.

The V gene is TRBV13, the J gene TRBJ1-3, with unresolved D. This CDR3 has 16 amino acids. Between the trimmed V and J ends, which lost 5 bases and 0 bases, there was a span of 14 bases. CDR1 and CDR2 (germline): PRHDT, FYEKMQ (reference sequence). The CDR3 region has the DNA TGTGCCAGCAGCCGATGGGTCGAGGACTCTGGAAACACCATATATTTT. It is translated as CASSRWVEDSGNTIYF.

The genes are TRBV7-9 and TRBJ2-7, with unresolved D. Germline loops: CDR1 SEHNR, CDR2 FQNEAQ (reference sequence). This CDR3 spans 12 amino acids. V was pared by 5 bases and J by 7 bases, with 12 bases between. CDR3 region: CASSPPNLEQYF. The CDR3 nucleotides read TGTGCCAGCAGCCCGCCCAATCTAGAGCAGTACTTC.

The chain employs TRBV5-1 and TRBJ2-1, with a weak D call TRBD1 (6 bases). Trimming stripped 1 base from V and 2 bases from J, with 10 bases between. The V gene's germline CDR1 is SGHRS and CDR2 YFSETQ. This CDR3 region has 15 residues. The CDR3 region is CASSLNREPYNEQFF. As DNA, the CDR3 is TGCGCCAGCAGCTTGAACAGGGAACCCTACAATGAGCAGTTCTTC.

The CDR3 spells CASSTGPETQYF. The CDR3 DNA sequence: TGTGCCAGCAGTACAGGGCCAGAGACCCAGTACTTC. This chain connects TRBV6-6 to TRBJ2-5, with D perhaps matching TRBD1 (6 bases). Germline V gene sequence: CDR1 MNHNY, CDR2 SVGAGI (reference sequence). CDR3 length: 12 amino acids. Between the trimmed V and J ends, which lost 5 bases and 4 bases, there was a span of 8 bases.

V usage is TRBV30 and J usage is TRBJ1-1, with 7 bases fitting TRBD1. The CDR3 runs to 14 residues. CDR1 GTSNPN and CDR2 SVGIG come from the germline V gene (reference sequence). V was clipped by 1 base and J by 4 bases; unmatched bases: 6. The CDR3 loop reads CAWSERGRFTEAFF. CDR3 DNA: TGTGCCTGGAGTGAAAGGGGGCGCTTCACTGAAGCTTTCTTT.

Comment on this clone: Germline and junction disagree at one end, which may indicate a read error. This chain's CDR3 is CSSSPWGQGENSPLHF. The CDR3 region has the DNA TGTTCCAGCAGCCCCTGGGGACAGGGCGAAAATTCACCCCTCCACTTT. The V gene is TRBV7-9, the J gene TRBJ1-6; 9 positions match TRBD1. From germline, CDR1 is SEHNR and CDR2 FQNEAQ (reference sequence). The CDR3 contains 16 residues.

The chain links TRBV5-6 to TRBJ1-3; D is uncertain. V lost 1 base and J lost 0, with 5 bases in between. CDR3 length: 14 residues. From germline, CDR1 is SGHDT and CDR2 YYEEEE. For the CDR3, the DNA is TGTGCCAGCAGCTTGACCAGCTCTGGAAACACCATATATTTT. It translates to CASSLTSSGNTIYF.

The CDR3 nucleotides are TGTGCCAGCAGCTCAGGACTAGCTTTAAATGAGCAGTTCTTC. It yields the protein CASSSGLALNEQFF. The chain is built from TRBV7-9 and TRBJ2-1; 8 nucleotides match TRBD2. The germline CDR1 and CDR2 sequences are SEHNR and FQNEAQ (reference sequence). The junction had 6 bases not matched to a gene; V was cut back by 4 bases and J by 7 bases. The CDR3 spans 14 residues.